This T cell receptor beta chain was captured by sequencing in a study of blood T cells in healthy people across ages. General observations from the study: Nothing was known about donor CMV status, and this possibly confounded expanded clonotype changes. Researchers said unsorted PBMCs prevented a conclusive naive versus antigen-experienced comparison.

A word on this clonotype: Its target is unknown.

Each donor was a healthy Caucasian individual from Russia, aged roughly 6 to 95. Germline CDR1 reads SEHNR; CDR2 reads FQNEAQ (reference sequence). The CDR3 is 18 residues long. V dropped 3 bases and J dropped 4; count of bases not matched to a gene: 11. Alongside a J-beta primer mix, a sample-barcoded 5' primer served in a second PCR lasting roughly 6 to 12 cycles. Through a template-switch adaptor with 12 random nucleotides, each cDNA molecule received a tag. TCRdb called the 5' RACE reads again in MiXCR, with one record for every CDR3 protein. The sample records some 1.7 million distinct CDR3 sequences, approximately 28% being singletons.

The sequenced sample consisted of blood. The V and J genes are TRBV7-9 and TRBJ2-3; 12 nucleotides agree with TRBD2. The source is a woman aged 25-40 years in good health. As DNA, the CDR3 is TGTGCCAGCAGCTTTCTCATGACTAGCGGGAGACGGGCAGATACGCAGTATTTT. Translated: CASSFLMTSGRRADTQYF.